The 26 T cell receptor beta chains in this list originate from one sample, sequenced in a study of monozygotic twins with inflammatory bowel disease. TCRdb re-called the 5' RACE reads; one entry per CDR3 protein, DNA not given. In all, the sample yields about 380,000 distinct CDR3 sequences. The sample comprised blood. The receptors were sampled from a human donor with ulcerative colitis or Crohn's disease, or a healthy co-twin of an affected twin (not recorded which).

The chain couples TRBV4-3 to TRBJ1-1. The CDR3 has 15 amino acids. Germline V lookup: CDR1 LGHNA, CDR2 YSLEER. CDR3 loop: CASSQDEGARTEAFF.

This rearrangement joins TRBV5-1 to TRBJ2-1; with no DNA, the TCRdb D assignment of TRBD1 cannot be verified. Germline V gives CDR1 SGHRS, CDR2 YFSETQ. The CDR3 contains 15 residues. The CDR3 protein is CASSLGTGGYNEQFF.

The chain couples TRBV6-2 or TRBV6-3 to TRBJ2-2; the TCRdb D gene call, TRBD1, has no DNA to confirm it. The germline V gene encodes CDR1 MNHEY and CDR2 SVGEGT. This CDR3 has 13 amino acids. CDR3 region: CASSRGDPGELFF.

V and J are TRBV11-3 and TRBJ1-6. CDR3 size: 14 residues. The germline gives CDR1 SGHNT, CDR2 YENEEA. The CDR3 loop is CASSFGGLNSPLHF.

The V and J genes are TRBV4-2 and TRBJ2-1; TCRdb picks TRBD2, but there is no DNA to check that call. The CDR3 has 15 residues. The germline V gene encodes CDR1 LGHNA and CDR2 YNFKEQ. The CDR3 spells CASSQERGGYNEQFF.

The chain employs TRBV5-1 and TRBJ2-5; TCRdb's assignment of TRBD2 cannot be checked, as there is no DNA. The length of the CDR3 is 15 residues. Germline V gives CDR1 SGHRS, CDR2 YFSETQ. The CDR3 is CASSPSLAGQETQYF.

The CDR3: CSVFGRTGGNIQYF. V gene TRBV29-1 combines with J gene TRBJ2-4; TCRdb picks TRBD1, but there is no DNA to check that call. This CDR3 comprises 14 residues. Germline CDR1 SQVTM, CDR2 ANQGSEA.

The rearrangement joins TRBV5-1 to TRBJ1-6. Germline V gene sequence: CDR1 SGHRS, CDR2 YFSETQ. The CDR3 consists of 14 residues. CDR3: CASSLGQINSPLHF.

The chain uses TRBV5-1 and TRBJ2-3; there is no DNA to check the TCRdb D call of TRBD1. The V gene's germline CDR1 is SGHRS and CDR2 YFSETQ. The CDR3 extends over 17 amino acids. CDR3 sequence reads: CASSRTGGRQPTDTQYF. The variable domain in full, completed from reference TRBV5-1 and TRBJ2-3, reads KAGVTQTPRYLIKTRGQQVTLSCSPISGHRSVSWYQQTPGQGLQFLFEYFSETQRNKGNFPGRFSGRQFSNSRSEMNVSTLELGDSALYLCASSRTGGRQPTDTQYFGPGTRLTVL.

This sequence joins TRBV5-5 and TRBJ2-7. Germline CDR1 SGHKS, CDR2 YYEKEE (reference sequence). CDR3 size: 14 residues. CDR3 residues: CASSLAWESYEQYF.

This chain joins TRBV4-2 and TRBJ2-7; TCRdb proposes TRBD1, but this gene call is untestable without DNA. The germline CDR1 and CDR2 sequences are LGHNA and YNFKEQ. This CDR3 contains 17 residues. CDR3 in amino acids: CASSQDASAGMNYEQYF.

The chain carries TRBV29-1 and TRBJ2-1; the D call from TCRdb, TRBD1, cannot be confirmed without DNA. The CDR3 covers 14 residues. Germline values: CDR1 SQVTM, CDR2 ANQGSEA. The chain's CDR3 is CSVGAGVLGNEQFF.

The chain combines TRBV5-8 with TRBJ1-2; no DNA is available, so the TRBD1 call from TCRdb remains unchecked. This CDR3 is 15 amino acids long. Germline lookup yields CDR1 SGHTS and CDR2 YDEGEE. The CDR3 here is CASSLTQQGRYGYTF.

The chain joins TRBV12-3 or TRBV12-4 to TRBJ1-3; TCRdb names TRBD1, which stays unverified in the absence of DNA. The CDR3 length is 14 residues. This CDR3 is CASSLESLGNTIYF.

This sequence joins TRBV6-1 and TRBJ2-7. CDR1 and CDR2 (germline): MNHNS, SASEGT. The CDR3 spans 14 residues. The CDR3 here is CASRRTGGAYEQYF.

The chain employs TRBV6-2 or TRBV6-3 and TRBJ2-6. This CDR3 has 16 amino acids. Germline CDR1 reads MNHEY; CDR2 reads SVGEGT. The CDR3 protein is CASSRVAFPGANVLTF.

The J gene is TRBJ2-1, the V gene TRBV6-1; without DNA, the TCRdb call of TRBD1 cannot be checked. Germline V CDR1 and CDR2: MNHNS, SASEGT. This CDR3 spans 14 amino acids. The CDR3 spells CASNRDRGHTEQFF.

This chain uses TRBV9 with TRBJ2-3; lacking DNA, the TRBD2 call made by TCRdb goes unchecked. Germline CDR1 is SGDLS and CDR2 is YYNGEE. The CDR3 is made up of 15 amino acids. CDR3 protein: CASSVGRGGQDTQYF. Supplemented by reference TRBV9 and TRBJ2-3, the full variable domain reads DSGVTQTPKHLITATGQRVTLRCSPRSGDLSVYWYQQSLDQGLQFLIQYYNGEERAKGNILERFSAQQFPDLHSELNLSSLELGDSALYFCASSVGRGGQDTQYFGPGTRLTVL.

The CDR3 sequence is CASSPPGLADYNEQFF. The rearrangement uses TRBV4-1 and TRBJ2-1; TCRdb indicates TRBD2, and absent DNA this call remains unverified. This CDR3 has 16 residues. Looked up from germline, CDR1 is MGHRA and CDR2 is YSYEKL.

The chain joins TRBV6-1 to TRBJ2-7; TCRdb returns TRBD1, unconfirmable since there is no DNA. The CDR3 has 15 residues. CDR1 is MNHNS and CDR2 is SASEGT in the germline V gene. The CDR3 here is CASSPSVGGTYEQYF.

This rearrangement joins TRBV12-3 or TRBV12-4 to TRBJ2-7; TCRdb's D call, TRBD2, is unchecked because there is no DNA. This CDR3 contains 13 residues. The chain's CDR3 is CASSKLAGAEQYF.

This sequence joins TRBV6-1 and TRBJ2-1; without DNA, the TCRdb call of TRBD1 cannot be checked. CDR1 and CDR2 (germline): MNHNS, SASEGT. This CDR3 has 15 amino acids. The CDR3 loop is CASKVEPWTGNEQFF.

The chain couples TRBV20-1 to TRBJ2-1; the TCRdb D gene call, TRBD1, has no DNA to confirm it. CDR1 is DFQATT, CDR2 SNEGSKA, per germline (reference sequence). This CDR3 has 15 residues. CDR3 sequence reads: CSARDGAGPYNEQFF.

V usage is TRBV20-1 and J usage is TRBJ2-1; TCRdb names TRBD1, which stays unverified in the absence of DNA. The CDR3 loop spans 14 amino acids. Germline assignment: CDR1 DFQATT and CDR2 SNEGSKA (reference sequence). The CDR3: CSANHRRGYNEQFF.

This chain connects TRBV6-5 to TRBJ2-4; the TRBD1 assignment by TCRdb is unverifiable without DNA. This CDR3 has 16 residues. CDR1 and CDR2 from the germline V gene are MNHEY and SVGAGI. CDR3 region: CASSYSMGAPVNIQYF.

This rearrangement joins TRBV7-2 to TRBJ2-3; TCRdb reports TRBD2, a call that lacks DNA to check it against. The CDR3 spans 15 residues. Per germline, CDR1 SGHTA and CDR2 FQGNSA. The CDR3 loop is CASSPRLVGGDTQYF.